Below are 3 T cell receptor beta chains sequenced from a single sample in a study of T cell responses to AZD1222 COVID-19 vaccine. The repertoire was sequenced with immunoSEQ multiplex PCR; TCRdb's copy has only in-frame clones and lacks some. The sample holds 150,000 to 200,000 clones, approximately 92% seen once. The sample in question was peripheral blood, obtained on day 0 of AZD1222 vaccination. Receptor source: an adult in good health.

V is TRBV7-6 and J is TRBJ1-5; no firm D call. V was pared by 2 bases and J by 7 bases, with 9 bases between. CDR1 and CDR2 (germline): SGHVS, FNYEAQ. The CDR3 length is 13 residues. The CDR3 sequence is CASSLNSLQPQHF. In nucleotides, the CDR3 is TGTGCCAGCAGCTTAAACAGTCTCCAGCCCCAGCATTTT. The full variable domain, in which reference TRBV7-6 and TRBJ1-5 provide the parts outside the CDR3, is GAGVSQSPRYKVTKRGQDVALRCDPISGHVSLYWYRQALGQGPEFLTYFNYEAQQDKSGLPNDRFSAERPEGSISTLTIQRTEQRDSAMYRCASSLNSLQPQHFGDGTRLSIL.

This chain uses TRBV10-3 with TRBJ1-4; 7 bases align to TRBD1. Germline V CDR1 and CDR2: ENHRY, SYGVKD. V lost 6 bases to trimming and J lost 5 bases; unmatched junction nucleotides: 6. The CDR3 has 14 amino acids. The CDR3 here is CAISRDRQNEKLFF. The CDR3 DNA reads as TGTGCCATCAGCCGGGACAGACAGAATGAAAAACTGTTTTTT.

The chain recombines TRBV6-5 with TRBJ1-5; no reliable D call. The CDR3 length is 14 residues. Trimming stripped 6 bases from V and 9 bases from J, with 18 bases between. Looked up from germline, CDR1 is MNHEY and CDR2 is SVGAGI. The CDR3 is CASSAVVPLRPQHF. The CDR3 nucleotides read TGTGCCAGCAGCGCCGTGGTACCCCTCCGGCCCCAGCATTTT.